One and the same sample provided the 23 T cell receptor beta chains below, sequenced in a study of shared clonotypes between healthy human individuals. Libraries were prepared by immunoSEQ multiplex PCR; TCRdb keeps only in-frame clonotypes and omits some of them. Altogether about 2.5 million clones are present, approximately 90% being singletons, with the ten largest covering about 0.36%. Sequencing input: naive CD4+ T cells from PBMCs. Subset: CD45RA+ positively selected. The receptors were gathered from a man younger than 30 in good health. Some clones in this sample may be carry-over from other donors' samples.

The chain employs TRBV30 and TRBJ1-4; D unclear. The CDR3 is 15 amino acids. Trimming pared 3 bases from V and 0 bases from J, leaving 11 bases between. CDR1 is GTSNPN and CDR2 is SVGIG in the germline V gene (reference sequence). The CDR3: CAWSDPVATNEKLFF. As DNA, the CDR3 is TGTGCCTGGAGCGACCCGGTAGCAACTAATGAAAAACTGTTTTTT.

This clone was seen once. Other DNA sequences of this sample code for an identical CDR3. The chain has TRBV18 and TRBJ2-5; D gene unclear. The V gene lost 2 bases and the J gene lost 5 bases, with 6 bases spanning the gap. The germline V gene has CDR1 KGHSH and CDR2 LQKENI. This CDR3 has 12 amino acids. The CDR3 DNA follows: TGTGCCAGCTCACCAACTCCTGAGACCCAGTACTTC. It is translated as CASSPTPETQYF.

The chain carries TRBV19 and TRBJ2-7; weak D call: TRBD1 (6 bases). V gave up 4 bases and J gave up 3 bases, with 25 bases separating them. The CDR3 runs 18 residues. The V gene's germline CDR1 is LNHDA and CDR2 SQIVND (reference sequence). The CDR3 region is CASSRAPPGQRIDYEQYF. CDR3 DNA sequence: TGTGCCAGTAGTAGGGCACCCCCCGGACAGAGAATAGACTACGAGCAGTACTTC.

This clone came up once. The J gene is TRBJ2-1, the V gene TRBV5-4; TRBD2 matches at 9 bases. This CDR3 region has 16 residues. V gave up 1 base and J gave up 5 bases; unmatched junction bases: 7. Per germline, CDR1 SGHNT and CDR2 YYREEE (reference sequence). In nucleotides, the CDR3 is TGTGCCAGCAGCTTGATGCGACTAGCGGAGAACAATGAGCAGTTCTTC. Translated: CASSLMRLAENNEQFF.

The V and J genes are TRBV27 and TRBJ1-2; 7 bases align to TRBD1. The CDR3 runs to 12 residues. V gave up 5 bases and J gave up 7 bases; unmatched junction bases: 4. Germline CDR1 and CDR2: MNHEY and SMNVEV (reference sequence). In DNA form, the CDR3 reads TGTGCCAGCAGTACACAGGGGTTTGGCTACACCTTC. Translation: CASSTQGFGYTF.

The chain couples TRBV29-1 to TRBJ2-3; 7 nucleotides line up with TRBD1. V was pared by 6 bases and J by 6 bases, with 9 bases of the junction left unmatched. CDR1 is SQVTM and CDR2 is ANQGSEA in the germline V gene. The CDR3 loop spans 13 amino acids. CDR3 residues: CSVEGAGLDTQYF. CDR3 nucleotide sequence: TGCAGCGTCGAGGGGGCAGGGTTGGATACGCAGTATTTT.

The rearrangement links TRBV4-1 to TRBJ2-7, with 9 bases fitting TRBD1. The length of the CDR3 is 19 residues. The germline gives CDR1 MGHRA, CDR2 YSYEKL. V gave up 1 base and J gave up 6 bases; unmatched junction bases: 19. The CDR3 protein is CASSQGLTGGASPLLEQYF. Written as DNA, the CDR3 is TGCGCCAGCAGCCAAGGGCTGACAGGGGGAGCTAGCCCCCTGCTCGAGCAGTACTTC.

V is TRBV6-5 and J is TRBJ2-2; TRBD1 is a possible D gene (6 bases). The CDR3 is 16 amino acids. Germline assignment: CDR1 MNHEY and CDR2 SVGAGI. V dropped 2 bases and J dropped 5 bases, with 15 bases sitting between them. The CDR3 DNA sequence: TGTGCCAGCAGTTACAGGGGGACGGGTGGTACCGGGGAGCTGTTTTTT. Protein product: CASSYRGTGGTGELFF.

This clone was seen only once. The rearrangement links TRBV6-5 to TRBJ2-7; D is undetermined. Germline assignment: CDR1 MNHEY and CDR2 SVGAGI. This CDR3 contains 15 residues. V was shortened by 2 bases and J by 6 bases, with 17 bases between the two germline ends. Here the CDR3 DNA reads TGTGCCAGCAGTTACCGGGTCGGTGTCCCCGGCGAGCAGTACTTC. Amino acid sequence: CASSYRVGVPGEQYF.

The V call is TRBV14, the J call TRBJ2-7, with 13 nucleotides matching TRBD2. V trimming: 2 bases; J trimming: 3 bases; junction bases outside the gene matches: 16. This CDR3 has 20 amino acids. From germline, CDR1 is SGHDN and CDR2 FVKESK. CDR3 sequence (DNA): TGTGCCAGCAGCCAAAGCCCTGATTACACTAGCGGGAGGGCCCTCTACGAGCAGTACTTC. Translated: CASSQSPDYTSGRALYEQYF.

The chain links TRBV30 to TRBJ2-7; 7 bases agree with TRBD1. CDR3 size: 14 residues. Trimming cost V 3 bases and J 0 bases; bases outside gene matches: 5. The germline V gene encodes CDR1 GTSNPN and CDR2 SVGIG (reference sequence). CDR3 bases: TGTGCCTGGAGAGGGACAGCATCCTCCTACGAGCAGTACTTC. Amino acids: CAWRGTASSYEQYF.

This chain connects TRBV4-1 to TRBJ1-1; D remains unclear. CDR1 and CDR2 (germline): MGHRA, YSYEKL. Trimming removed 0 bases at V and 0 bases at J, with 5 bases between. The CDR3 totals 14 residues. The DNA of the CDR3 is TGCGCCAGCAGCCAAGAACGGGTGAACACTGAAGCTTTCTTT. This codes for CASSQERVNTEAFF.

The chain uses TRBV4-1 and TRBJ1-4; D might be TRBD1 (5 bases). The V gene's germline CDR1 is MGHRA and CDR2 YSYEKL. The CDR3 contains 15 residues. The V gene lost 1 base and the J gene lost 7 bases, with 13 bases spanning the gap. The DNA of the CDR3 is TGCGCCAGCAGCCAAGCGAGGGGATTAGGTGAAAAACTGTTTTTT. It encodes CASSQARGLGEKLFF.

Worth noting for this clone: The sample holds other DNA sequences that translate to the same CDR3. This sequence joins TRBV28 and TRBJ2-7, with D perhaps TRBD1 or TRBD2 (6 bases each). The CDR3 has 13 residues. Germline V gene lookup returns CDR1 MDHEN and CDR2 SYDVKM. The germline V and J ends were trimmed by 5 bases and 2 bases, with 10 bases remaining between them. The CDR3 here is CASSRGGTYEQYF. CDR3 sequence (DNA): TGTGCCAGCAGTAGAGGGGGGACCTACGAGCAGTACTTC.

V gene TRBV11-2 combines with J gene TRBJ2-7, with TRBD2 matching 7 bases. This CDR3 has 15 residues. Germline V lookup: CDR1 SGHAT, CDR2 FQNNGV. V lost 6 bases, J lost 2 bases, and 10 bases stayed unmatched. CDR3 region: CASRTTSGTPYEQYF. The CDR3 coding sequence is TGTGCCAGCAGAACTACAAGCGGGACCCCCTACGAGCAGTACTTC.

The chain combines TRBV5-1 with TRBJ1-3, with 8 bases lining up with TRBD1. Germline assignment: CDR1 SGHRS and CDR2 YFSETQ. The CDR3 is made up of 15 amino acids. Trimming at V came to 3 bases and at J to 2 bases, leaving 4 bases not matched to a gene. The CDR3 here is CASSYTTGAGNTIYF. In nucleotides, the CDR3 is TGCGCCAGCAGCTACACGACAGGGGCTGGAAACACCATATATTTT. The variable domain in full, completed from reference TRBV5-1 and TRBJ1-3, reads KAGVTQTPRYLIKTRGQQVTLSCSPISGHRSVSWYQQTPGQGLQFLFEYFSETQRNKGNFPGRFSGRQFSNSRSEMNVSTLELGDSALYLCASSYTTGAGNTIYFGEGSWLTVV.

The chain carries TRBV19 and TRBJ1-3; no definite D call. Germline CDR1 LNHDA, CDR2 SQIVND (reference sequence). Trimming stripped 0 bases from V and 2 bases from J, with 8 bases between. The CDR3 loop spans 15 amino acids. Here the CDR3 DNA reads TGTGCCAGTAGTATAGAGGAAAACCCTGGAAACACCATATATTTT. Translated: CASSIEENPGNTIYF. Together with reference TRBV19 and TRBJ1-3, the CDR3 gives the full variable domain: DGGITQSPKYLFRKEGQNVTLSCEQNLNHDAMYWYRQDPGQGLRLIYYSQIVNDFQKGDIAEGYSVSREKKESFPLTVTSAQKNPTAFYLCASSIEENPGNTIYFGEGSWLTVV.

This clone has a handful of counts. The V gene is TRBV28, the J gene TRBJ1-1; TRBD1 aligns across 7 bases. CDR3 length equals 16 residues. V was pared by 1 base and J by 1 base, with 6 bases of the junction left unmatched. Germline lookup yields CDR1 MDHEN and CDR2 SYDVKM. The CDR3 protein is CASSLSLTGRNTEAFF. The CDR3 coding sequence is TGTGCCAGCAGTTTATCCCTGACAGGGAGGAACACTGAAGCTTTCTTT.

The chain combines TRBV27 with TRBJ1-5; D gene ambiguous. The length of the CDR3 is 13 residues. Between the trimmed V and J ends, which lost 5 bases and 7 bases, there was a span of 12 bases. Germline V gene data show CDR1 as MNHEY and CDR2 as SMNVEV (reference sequence). For the CDR3, the DNA is TGTGCCAGCAGTCCGACAAGAATGCAGCCCCAGCATTTT. Translation gives CASSPTRMQPQHF.

Regarding this clone: The same CDR3 arises from other DNA sequences in this sample as well. The chain is built from TRBV5-1 and TRBJ2-3, with a weak D call TRBD1 (5 bases). Trimming took 0 bases from V and 2 from J, leaving 7 bases between them. This CDR3 is 14 amino acids long. Germline V lookup: CDR1 SGHRS, CDR2 YFSETQ. This CDR3 is CASSLEGYTDTQYF. The DNA of the CDR3 is TGCGCCAGCAGCTTGGAGGGGTACACAGATACGCAGTATTTT.

V and J are TRBV11-2 and TRBJ1-5, with 10 nucleotides matching TRBD1. The V gene's germline CDR1 is SGHAT and CDR2 FQNNGV. Unmatched junction bases numbered 6, after V lost 0 bases and J lost 4 bases. The CDR3 contains 17 residues. The CDR3 region is CASSLDPGQGDNQPQHF. Here the CDR3 DNA reads TGTGCCAGCAGCTTAGATCCAGGACAGGGGGATAATCAGCCCCAGCATTTT.

In the case of this clone: The same CDR3 can be traced to other DNA sequences in this sample. The V and J genes are TRBV9 and TRBJ1-3, with D possibly TRBD1 on 6 matching bases. The CDR3 totals 15 residues. The V end lost 2 bases, the J end lost 4 bases, and 13 bases lay between the germline ends. The germline V gene has CDR1 SGDLS and CDR2 YYNGEE. Here the CDR3 DNA reads TGTGCCAGCAGCGTCGGTACAGGGTCGGGAAACACCATATATTTT. It yields the protein CASSVGTGSGNTIYF. Looking up the rest from reference TRBV9 and TRBJ1-3 gives the full variable domain: DSGVTQTPKHLITATGQRVTLRCSPRSGDLSVYWYQQSLDQGLQFLIQYYNGEERAKGNILERFSAQQFPDLHSELNLSSLELGDSALYFCASSVGTGSGNTIYFGEGSWLTVV.

The chain uses TRBV6-5 and TRBJ2-4; D not certain. Trimming took off 2 bases at V and 2 bases at J, with 10 bases between the two ends. Germline-derived CDR1 and CDR2 are MNHEY and SVGAGI. The CDR3 is made up of 15 amino acids. CDR3 region: CASSYTASTKNIQYF. In DNA, the CDR3 is TGTGCCAGCAGTTACACGGCAAGTACCAAAAACATTCAGTACTTC.